The 21 T cell receptor beta chains presented below share a single source sample, sequenced in a study of T-cell memory formation after mild COVID-19. TCRdb called the 5' RACE reads again in MiXCR, with one record for every CDR3 protein. This table holds around 500,000 distinct CDR3 sequences, about 20% found once. Sequenced sample: PBMCs or a T cell subset sorted from them (not recorded which). The receptors derive from an adult woman who had mild COVID-19 (a few samples of this study predate the infection). Cell type and time point are not known.

The chain has TRBV20-1 and TRBJ2-1; 10 positions match TRBD2. With V trimmed by 5 bases and J by 3 bases, 4 bases remained unmatched. CDR3 length equals 14 residues. Per germline, CDR1 DFQATT and CDR2 SNEGSKA (reference sequence). This CDR3 is CSAQSGGVYNEQFF. CDR3 nucleotides: TGCAGTGCTCAGAGCGGGGGGGTCTACAATGAGCAGTTCTTC.

The CDR3 loop is CASRYSDRDNQPQHF. DNA for the CDR3: TGTGCCAGCAGGTACTCGGACAGGGACAATCAGCCCCAGCATTTT. The chain employs TRBV12-3 or TRBV12-4 and TRBJ1-5, with 8 bases identical to TRBD1. V was pared by 6 bases and J by 3 bases, with 7 bases of the junction left unmatched. This CDR3 is built from 15 residues.

This clonotype appeared many times. The chain couples TRBV5-1 to TRBJ2-1, with 10 bases lining up with TRBD2. There are 15 residues in the CDR3. CDR1 and CDR2 (germline): SGHRS, YFSETQ. J was trimmed by 7 bases and V by 0 bases; bases with no gene match: 4. DNA of the CDR3: TGCGCCAGCAGCTTGGAAGCGGGGGGGTGGAATGAGCAGTTCTTC. It specifies CASSLEAGGWNEQFF.

This rearrangement joins TRBV7-2 to TRBJ1-5; TRBD1 might be the D (5 bases). Germline CDR1 SGHTA, CDR2 FQGNSA. This CDR3 region has 14 residues. Trimming removed 1 base from V and 6 bases from J, with 10 bases in between. The CDR3 DNA reads as TGTGCCAGCAGCTTAGTAGCGGGGCCTCAGCCCCAGCATTTT. Translating gives CASSLVAGPQPQHF.

The chain uses TRBV12-3 or TRBV12-4 and TRBJ1-5; unclear D gene. V lost 6 bases and J lost 7, with 16 bases in between. The CDR3 loop spans 14 amino acids. Here the CDR3 DNA reads TGTGCCAGCAGACAAGACACAGTTGGCCAGCCCCAGCATTTT. Translating gives CASRQDTVGQPQHF.

This clonotype was found a few times. V and J are TRBV12-3 or TRBV12-4 and TRBJ1-2; no clear D gene. The length of the CDR3 is 14 residues. V lost 3 bases and J 0 bases, leaving 8 bases between the germline ends. CDR3 loop: CASSFRGTNYGYTF. CDR3 coding DNA: TGTGCCAGCAGTTTCCGGGGAACTAACTATGGCTACACCTTC.

This clonotype appeared a few times. The chain recombines TRBV7-9 with TRBJ2-1; D ambiguous. Germline V gives CDR1 SEHNR, CDR2 FQNEAQ (reference sequence). This CDR3 has 16 amino acids. Deletions cut 5 bases from V and 6 bases from J, with 20 bases between. CDR3 in amino acids: CASSHPPLAASNEQFF. In DNA, the CDR3 is TGTGCCAGCAGCCACCCCCCCCTGGCCGCCTCCAATGAGCAGTTCTTC.

In its sample, this clonotype was seen a few times. The CDR3 DNA reads as TGTGCCAGCAGTTACGGGTGGGACGACTATAATTCACCCCTCCACTTT. This codes for CASSYGWDDYNSPLHF. The chain is built from TRBV6-5 and TRBJ1-6, with a weak D call TRBD1 (5 bases). This CDR3 contains 16 residues. Germline V gene lookup returns CDR1 MNHEY and CDR2 SVGAGI. Trimming removed 2 bases from V and 3 bases from J, with 11 bases in between.

This clonotype was seen more than once but under ten times. The genes are TRBV29-1 and TRBJ1-2; TRBD1 might be the D (5 bases). V was shortened by 6 bases and J by 6 bases, with 14 bases between the two germline ends. The CDR3 runs to 12 residues. Germline CDR1 SQVTM, CDR2 ANQGSEA. The CDR3 coding sequence is TGCAGCGTAGAAACGGGACGCGATGGCTACACCTTC. Translated, it gives CSVETGRDGYTF.

The chain carries TRBV24-1 and TRBJ1-2; TRBD1 matches 7 bases. J gave up 2 bases and V 6 bases, and 8 bases lay outside the gene matches. This CDR3 spans 15 amino acids. CDR1 and CDR2 (germline): KGHDR, SFDVKD. The CDR3 DNA sequence: TGTGCCACCAGTTCCCGCGCACAGGGGAACTATGGCTACACCTTC. This sequence encodes CATSSRAQGNYGYTF.

The genes are TRBV7-3 and TRBJ1-2; D is perhaps TRBD1 (6 bases). This CDR3 region has 15 residues. V lost 4 bases, J lost 0 bases, and 12 bases lay in between. Per the germline V gene, CDR1 is SGHTA and CDR2 is FQGTGA. CDR3 protein: CASSWDTYSNYGYTF. The CDR3 nucleotides read TGTGCCAGCAGCTGGGACACCTATTCTAACTATGGCTACACCTTC.

The genes are TRBV29-1 and TRBJ2-1; 8 bases align to TRBD1. This CDR3 is built from 14 residues. The germline gives CDR1 SQVTM, CDR2 ANQGSEA. Trimming at V came to 4 bases and at J to 0 bases, leaving 2 bases not matched to a gene. Here the CDR3 reads CSVGGQASYNEQFF. The CDR3 DNA follows: TGCAGCGTTGGGGGACAGGCCTCCTACAATGAGCAGTTCTTC.

This clonotype was picked up a small number of times. The chain uses TRBV30 and TRBJ2-2; D remains ambiguous. With 5 bases removed from V and 3 bases from J, the gap between germline ends came to 4 bases. From germline, CDR1 is GTSNPN and CDR2 SVGIG (reference sequence). This CDR3 has 11 amino acids. Written as DNA, the CDR3 is TGTGCCTGGTGGCACACCGGGGAGCTGTTTTTT. It specifies CAWWHTGELFF.

The chain carries TRBV12-3 or TRBV12-4 and TRBJ2-1; 9 bases agree with TRBD2. V lost 3 bases, J lost 7 bases, and 16 bases stayed unmatched. This CDR3 contains 18 residues. The CDR3 nucleotides read TGTGCCAGCAGTTTTGGTTCTTGGAGCGGGGGGCACCATAATGAGCAGTTCTTC. Protein sequence: CASSFGSWSGGHHNEQFF.

In its sample, this clonotype was seen a few times. This chain uses TRBV6-6 with TRBJ1-5, with D possibly being TRBD1 (6 bases). The V end was cut by 2 bases, the J end by 0 bases, with 8 bases between. Germline V gives CDR1 MNHNY, CDR2 SVGAGI (reference sequence). The CDR3 spans 15 residues. For the CDR3, the DNA is TGTGCCAGCAGTTACGGGACAAATAGCAATCAGCCCCAGCATTTT. Its protein product is CASSYGTNSNQPQHF.

The chain uses TRBV6-2 or TRBV6-3 and TRBJ2-7; 13 nucleotides match TRBD2. CDR3 length equals 16 residues. Trimming cost V 1 base and J 3 bases; bases outside gene matches: 3. Germline CDR1 reads MNHEY; CDR2 reads SVGEGT. The CDR3 nucleotides read TGTGCCAGCAGTTACTTGGGACTAGCGGGATTCTACGAGCAGTACTTC. It encodes CASSYLGLAGFYEQYF.

This clonotype was found a few times. This chain links TRBV2 with TRBJ2-1; 8 positions match TRBD2. Germline values: CDR1 SNHLY, CDR2 FYNNEI. The V gene end was trimmed by 6 bases and the J gene end by 4 bases; junction bases not matched to a gene: 8. This CDR3 region has 15 residues. The CDR3 bases are TGTGCCAGCAGGGTTAGCGGGGAAGGGTACAATGAGCAGTTCTTC. This codes for CASRVSGEGYNEQFF.

As to this clonotype: A junction end diverges from the germline sequence, so it may reflect a read error. The chain employs TRBV7-9 and TRBJ2-1, with 11 bases aligning to TRBD2. CDR3 length: 11 residues. Per the germline V gene, CDR1 is SEHNR and CDR2 is FQNEAQ (reference sequence). CDR3 protein: CASSAGTSGDF. The DNA for the CDR3 is TGTGCCAGCAGCGCCGGGACTAGCGGAGACTTC.

In the case of this clonotype: A read error may produce the germline difference seen at one junction end. The CDR3 is CASSPRVPTDAFF. In DNA form, the CDR3 reads TGTGCCAGCAGTCCCAGGGTTCCCACTGACGCTTTCTTT. V gene TRBV2 combines with J gene TRBJ1-1, with D maybe TRBD1 (5 bases). CDR3 length: 13 residues. CDR1 is SNHLY, CDR2 FYNNEI, per germline.

This clonotype was picked up a small number of times. The rearrangement joins TRBV24-1 to TRBJ2-7; 7 bases align to TRBD1. CDR3 length equals 13 residues. Losses at the gene ends were 3 bases for V and 7 bases for J; bases not matched to a gene: 5. The germline gives CDR1 KGHDR, CDR2 SFDVKD. DNA of the CDR3: TGTGCCACCAGTGATCCCCAGGGGGAAGAGCAGTACTTC. It specifies CATSDPQGEEQYF.

The chain uses TRBV27 and TRBJ1-6, with D possibly matching TRBD1 (6 bases). CDR1 is MNHEY, CDR2 SMNVEV, per germline (reference sequence). The length of the CDR3 is 16 residues. V was trimmed by 0 bases and J by 3 bases, leaving 9 bases between them. The CDR3 nucleotides are TGTGCCAGCAGTTTATCGGGGGGCGGCTATAATTCACCCCTCCACTTT. It encodes CASSLSGGGYNSPLHF.